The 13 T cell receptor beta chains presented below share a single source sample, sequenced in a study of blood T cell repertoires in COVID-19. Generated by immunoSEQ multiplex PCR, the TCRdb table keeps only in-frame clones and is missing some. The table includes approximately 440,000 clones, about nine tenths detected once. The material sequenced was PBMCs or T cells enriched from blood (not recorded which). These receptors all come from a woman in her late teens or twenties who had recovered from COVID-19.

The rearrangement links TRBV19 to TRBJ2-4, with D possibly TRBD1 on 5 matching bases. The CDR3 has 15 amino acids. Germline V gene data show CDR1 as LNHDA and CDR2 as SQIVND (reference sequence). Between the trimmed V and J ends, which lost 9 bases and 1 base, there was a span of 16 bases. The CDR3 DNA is TGTGCCAGCTCCCCGGTGAGACAGGCCAAAAACATTCAGTACTTC. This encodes CASSPVRQAKNIQYF.

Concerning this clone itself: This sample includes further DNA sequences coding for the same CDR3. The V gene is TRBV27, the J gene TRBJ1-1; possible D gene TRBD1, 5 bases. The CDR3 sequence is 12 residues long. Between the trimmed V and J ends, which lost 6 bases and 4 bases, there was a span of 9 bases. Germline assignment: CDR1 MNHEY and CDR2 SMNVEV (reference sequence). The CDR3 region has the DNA TGTGCCAGCAGCGCGGGGGGCACTGAAGCTTTCTTT. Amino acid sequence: CASSAGGTEAFF.

The CDR3 nucleotides read TGTGCCAGCAGCTTAGCGGGGGCTAGCGGGCAGACCCAGTACTTC. Protein: CASSLAGASGQTQYF. The chain links TRBV7-9 to TRBJ2-5; TRBD2 agrees at 8 bases. The V gene's germline CDR1 is SEHNR and CDR2 FQNEAQ (reference sequence). The CDR3 has 15 residues. Trimming at V came to 0 bases and at J to 6 bases, leaving 6 bases not matched to a gene. Full variable domain (outside the CDR3, taken from reference TRBV7-9 and TRBJ2-5): DTGVSQNPRHKITKRGQNVTFRCDPISEHNRLYWYRQTLGQGPEFLTYFQNEAQLEKSRLLSDRFSAERPKGSFSTLEIQRTEQGDSAMYLCASSLAGASGQTQYFGPGTRLLVL.

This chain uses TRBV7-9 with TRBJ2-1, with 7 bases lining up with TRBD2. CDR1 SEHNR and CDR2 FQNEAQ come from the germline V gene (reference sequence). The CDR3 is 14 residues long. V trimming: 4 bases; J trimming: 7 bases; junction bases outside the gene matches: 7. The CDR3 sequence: CASSSWAGLNEQFF. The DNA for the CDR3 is TGTGCCAGCAGCTCGTGGGCGGGACTAAATGAGCAGTTCTTC.

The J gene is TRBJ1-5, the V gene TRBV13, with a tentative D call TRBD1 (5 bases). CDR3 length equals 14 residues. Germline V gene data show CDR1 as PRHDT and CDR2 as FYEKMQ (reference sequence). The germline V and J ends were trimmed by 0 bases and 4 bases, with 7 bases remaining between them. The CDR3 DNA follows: TGTGCCAGCAGCTTAGGGGGGCGGAATCAGCCCCAGCATTTT. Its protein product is CASSLGGRNQPQHF.

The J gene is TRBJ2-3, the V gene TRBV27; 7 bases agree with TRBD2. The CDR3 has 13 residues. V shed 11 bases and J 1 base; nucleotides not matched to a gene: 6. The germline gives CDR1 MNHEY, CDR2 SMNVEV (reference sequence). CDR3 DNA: TGTGCCGCCCGGACTAGTGGCACAGATACGCAGTATTTT. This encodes CAARTSGTDTQYF.

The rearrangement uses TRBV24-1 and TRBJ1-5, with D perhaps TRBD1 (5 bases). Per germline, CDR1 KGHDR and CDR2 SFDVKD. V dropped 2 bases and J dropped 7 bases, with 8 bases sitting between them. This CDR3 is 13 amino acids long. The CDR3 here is CATSDSSGQPQHF. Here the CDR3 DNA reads TGTGCCACCAGTGATTCGTCAGGGCAGCCCCAGCATTTT.

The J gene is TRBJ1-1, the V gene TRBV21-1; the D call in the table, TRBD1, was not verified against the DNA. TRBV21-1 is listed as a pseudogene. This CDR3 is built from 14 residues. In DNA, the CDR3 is TGTGCCAGCAGCATCCCTGGACAGAACACTGAAGCTTTCTTT. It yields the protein CASSIPGQNTEAFF.

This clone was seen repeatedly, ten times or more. The CDR3 spells CASSPKLLAGSYEQYF. The CDR3 coding sequence is TGTGCCAGCAGCCCTAAACTACTAGCGGGGTCCTACGAGCAGTACTTC. The J gene is TRBJ2-7, the V gene TRBV3-1 (or the pseudogene TRBV3-2), with TRBD2 identical over 10 bases. There are 16 residues in the CDR3. With V trimmed by 4 bases and J by 1 base, 7 bases remained unmatched. The germline gives CDR1 LGHDT, CDR2 YNNKEL (reference sequence).

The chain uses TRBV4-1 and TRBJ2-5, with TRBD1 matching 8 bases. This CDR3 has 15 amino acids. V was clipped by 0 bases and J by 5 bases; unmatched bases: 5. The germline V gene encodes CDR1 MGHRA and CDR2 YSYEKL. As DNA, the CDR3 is TGCGCCAGCAGCCAAGATATGGGACAGGATGAGACCCAGTACTTC. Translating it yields CASSQDMGQDETQYF.

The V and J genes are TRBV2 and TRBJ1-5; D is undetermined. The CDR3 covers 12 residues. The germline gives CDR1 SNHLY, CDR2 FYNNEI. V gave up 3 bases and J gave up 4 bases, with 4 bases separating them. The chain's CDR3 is CASSERNQPQHF. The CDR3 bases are TGTGCCAGCAGTGAGAGAAATCAGCCCCAGCATTTT.

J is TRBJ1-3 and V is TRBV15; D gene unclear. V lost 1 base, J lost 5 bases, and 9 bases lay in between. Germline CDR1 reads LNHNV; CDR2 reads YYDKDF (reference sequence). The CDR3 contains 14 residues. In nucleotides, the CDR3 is TGTGCCACCAGCAGAGCTGGGCACAGAAACACCATATATTTT. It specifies CATSRAGHRNTIYF.

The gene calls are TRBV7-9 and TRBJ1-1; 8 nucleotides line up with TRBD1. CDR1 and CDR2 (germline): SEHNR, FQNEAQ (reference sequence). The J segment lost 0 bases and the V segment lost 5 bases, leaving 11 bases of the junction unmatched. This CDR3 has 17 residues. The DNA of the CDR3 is TGTGCCAGCAGCAGAACAGGGGGAGAAAAAATGAACACTGAAGCTTTCTTT. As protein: CASSRTGGEKMNTEAFF.